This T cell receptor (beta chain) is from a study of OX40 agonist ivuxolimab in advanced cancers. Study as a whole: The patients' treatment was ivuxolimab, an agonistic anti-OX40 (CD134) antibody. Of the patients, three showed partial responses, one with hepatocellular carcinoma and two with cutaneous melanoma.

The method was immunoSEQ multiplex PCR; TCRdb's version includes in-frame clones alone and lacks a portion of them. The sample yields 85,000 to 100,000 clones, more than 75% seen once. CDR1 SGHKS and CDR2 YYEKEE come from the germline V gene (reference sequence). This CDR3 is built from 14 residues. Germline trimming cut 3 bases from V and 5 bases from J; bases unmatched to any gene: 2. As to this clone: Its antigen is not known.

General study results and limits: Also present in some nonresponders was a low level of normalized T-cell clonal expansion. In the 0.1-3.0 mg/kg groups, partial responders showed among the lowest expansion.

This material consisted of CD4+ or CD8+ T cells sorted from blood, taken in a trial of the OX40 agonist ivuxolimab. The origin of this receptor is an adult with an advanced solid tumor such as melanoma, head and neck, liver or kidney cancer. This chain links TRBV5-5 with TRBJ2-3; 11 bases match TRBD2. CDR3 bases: TGTGCCAGCAGCTCGACTAGCGGGGTAGATACGCAGTATTTT. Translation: CASSSTSGVDTQYF.